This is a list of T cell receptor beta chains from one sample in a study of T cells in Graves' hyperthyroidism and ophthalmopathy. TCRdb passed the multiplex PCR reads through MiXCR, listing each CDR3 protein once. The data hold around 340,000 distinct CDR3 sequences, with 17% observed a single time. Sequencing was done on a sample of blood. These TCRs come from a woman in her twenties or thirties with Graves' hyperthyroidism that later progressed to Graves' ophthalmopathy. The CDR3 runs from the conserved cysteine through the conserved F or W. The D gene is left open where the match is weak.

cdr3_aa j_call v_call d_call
CASSGRTGTYNEQFF TRBJ2-1 TRBV7-8 TRBD1
CASSPWVSDTQYF TRBJ2-3 TRBV18 .
CASSPWDSFSGPGNTIYF TRBJ1-3 TRBV3-1 TRBD1
CASSPRLYSGNTIYF TRBJ1-3 TRBV7-9 .
CASRAGMNTGELFF TRBJ2-2 TRBV6-1 .
CSALGLAESSYNEQFF TRBJ2-1 TRBV20-1 TRBD2
CSASDPQVLDYKQYF TRBJ2-7 TRBV20-1 .
CATLSLTGAYGYTF TRBJ1-2 TRBV6-1 TRBD1
CASRGTDYSNQPQHF TRBJ1-5 TRBV28 TRBD1
CASRDGLTARITEAFF TRBJ1-1 TRBV6-1 .
CASSGEYSNQPQHF TRBJ1-5 TRBV2 .
CASSSWGTAYNSPLHF TRBJ1-6 TRBV5-8 TRBD1
CASSLNRGTLPYDTNTEAFF TRBJ1-1 TRBV27 TRBD1
CSVGVDRASSYEQYF TRBJ2-7 TRBV29-1 TRBD1
CASSIVHRGHGANVLTF TRBJ2-6 TRBV19 TRBD1
CASSYIVSSPGTYEQYF TRBJ2-7 TRBV28 .
CASSLIAGVETQYF TRBJ2-5 TRBV5-1 .
CASSGYKTGQGIGSFSYGYTF TRBJ1-2 TRBV9 TRBD1
CASSYLGGGIYNSPLHF TRBJ1-6 TRBV6-5 .
CAWSFWSQETQYF TRBJ2-5 TRBV30 .
CASNHRGPPYSGANVLTF TRBJ2-6 TRBV2 TRBD1
CASSQDARLETQYF TRBJ2-5 TRBV4-1 .
CASSLGLGVGYGYTF TRBJ1-2 TRBV2 .
CASSPMQGARYNEQFF TRBJ2-1 TRBV2 TRBD1
CASQQGRMAFF TRBJ1-1 TRBV27 TRBD1
CASSQRGAREQYF TRBJ2-7 TRBV3-1 .
CASSRDGNTEAFF TRBJ1-1 TRBV5-1 .
CASRQGYSYEQYF TRBJ2-7 TRBV7-9 .
CASSSSGSSTEAFF TRBJ1-1 TRBV7-2 .
CASSLSGTASYEQYF TRBJ2-7 TRBV5-1 .
CSASPENSGNTIYF TRBJ1-3 TRBV20-1 .
CASNIRGAGDTGELFF TRBJ2-2 TRBV2 .
CASSHRGRDTQETQYF TRBJ2-5 TRBV4-1 .
CAISPSTGANVPQHF TRBJ1-5 TRBV10-3 TRBD1
CASSQVPGQDYGYTF TRBJ1-2 TRBV3-1 TRBD1
CASSLLEGGRAFF TRBJ1-1 TRBV7-9 .
CASSSGTNTEAFF TRBJ1-1 TRBV11-1 .
CASSYGTGPMNTEAFF TRBJ1-1 TRBV6-9 TRBD1
CASSPSIGGFRAANYGYTF TRBJ1-2 TRBV19 .
CASSKARGAAGNTIYF TRBJ1-3 TRBV6-1 .
CATSDRPTDTQYF TRBJ2-3 TRBV24-1 .